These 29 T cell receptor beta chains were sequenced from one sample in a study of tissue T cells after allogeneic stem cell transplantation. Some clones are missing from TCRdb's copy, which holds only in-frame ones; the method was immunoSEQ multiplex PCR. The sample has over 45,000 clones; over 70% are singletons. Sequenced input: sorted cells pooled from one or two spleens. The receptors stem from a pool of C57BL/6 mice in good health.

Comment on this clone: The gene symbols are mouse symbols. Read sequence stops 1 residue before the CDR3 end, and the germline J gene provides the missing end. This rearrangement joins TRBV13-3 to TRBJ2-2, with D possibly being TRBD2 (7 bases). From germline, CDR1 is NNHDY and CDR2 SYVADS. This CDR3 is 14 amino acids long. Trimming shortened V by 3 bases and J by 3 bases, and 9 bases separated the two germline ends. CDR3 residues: CASSGGADTGQLYF. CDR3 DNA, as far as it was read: TGTGCCAGCAGTGGGGGGGCGGACACCGGGCAGCTCTAC.

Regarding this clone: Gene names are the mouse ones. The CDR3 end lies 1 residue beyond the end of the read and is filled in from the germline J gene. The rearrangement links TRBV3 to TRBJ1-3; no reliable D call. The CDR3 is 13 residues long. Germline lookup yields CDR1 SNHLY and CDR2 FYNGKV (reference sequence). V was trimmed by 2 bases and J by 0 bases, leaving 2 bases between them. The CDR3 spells CASSLYSGNTLYF. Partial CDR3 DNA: TGTGCCAGCAGCTTATATTCTGGAAATACGCTCTAT.

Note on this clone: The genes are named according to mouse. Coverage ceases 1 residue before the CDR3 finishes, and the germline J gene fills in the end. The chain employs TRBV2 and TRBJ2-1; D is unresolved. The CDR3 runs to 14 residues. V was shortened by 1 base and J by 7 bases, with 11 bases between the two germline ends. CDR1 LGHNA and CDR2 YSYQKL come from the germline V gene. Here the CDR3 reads CASSQGTGRAEQFF. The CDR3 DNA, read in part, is TGTGCCAGCAGCCAAGGGACGGGTCGGGCTGAGCAGTTC.

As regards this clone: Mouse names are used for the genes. CDR3 DNA, as far as it was read: TGTGCCAGCAGCAGGGACATTTATAACAACCAGGCTCCGCTT. Its protein is CASSRDIYNNQAPL. The whole CDR3 reads CASSRDIYNNQAPLF. The chain uses TRBV2 and TRBJ1-5; D may be TRBD1 (6 bases). The DNA ends 1 residue before the CDR3 does, and the rest of the CDR3 is filled in from the germline J gene. The V end was cut by 5 bases, the J end by 0 bases, with 11 bases between. From germline, CDR1 is LGHNA and CDR2 YSYQKL. This CDR3 is 15 amino acids long.

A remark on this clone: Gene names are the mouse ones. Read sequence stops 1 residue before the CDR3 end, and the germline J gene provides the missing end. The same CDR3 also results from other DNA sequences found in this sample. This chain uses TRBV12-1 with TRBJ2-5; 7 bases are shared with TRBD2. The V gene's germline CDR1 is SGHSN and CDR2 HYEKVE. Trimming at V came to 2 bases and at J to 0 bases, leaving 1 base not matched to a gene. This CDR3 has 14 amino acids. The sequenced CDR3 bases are TGTGCCAGCTCTCCGGGACTGAACCAAGACACCCAGTAC. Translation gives CASSPGLNQDTQY. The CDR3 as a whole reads CASSPGLNQDTQYF.

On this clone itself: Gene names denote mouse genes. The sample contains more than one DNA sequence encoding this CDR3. The sequenced CDR3 bases are TGTGCCAGCAGTGATGGGGACAACAATGAAAGATTATTT. Translating it yields CASSDGDNNERLF. The CDR3 as a whole reads CASSDGDNNERLFF. The chain couples TRBV13-3 to TRBJ1-4; a weak D match, TRBD1 (6 bases). The read is 1 residue too short to cover the CDR3 end, so that end is filled in from the germline J gene. CDR1 NNHDY and CDR2 SYVADS come from the germline V gene. V shed 0 bases and J shed 8 bases, with 11 bases lying between them. CDR3 length equals 14 residues. Filled out from reference TRBV13-3 and TRBJ1-4, the complete variable domain reads EAAVTQSPRSKVAVTGGKVTLSCHQTNNHDYMYWYRQDTGHGLRLIHYSYVADSTEKGDIPDGYKASRPSQENFSLILELASLSQTAVYFCASSDGDNNERLFFGHGTKLSVL.

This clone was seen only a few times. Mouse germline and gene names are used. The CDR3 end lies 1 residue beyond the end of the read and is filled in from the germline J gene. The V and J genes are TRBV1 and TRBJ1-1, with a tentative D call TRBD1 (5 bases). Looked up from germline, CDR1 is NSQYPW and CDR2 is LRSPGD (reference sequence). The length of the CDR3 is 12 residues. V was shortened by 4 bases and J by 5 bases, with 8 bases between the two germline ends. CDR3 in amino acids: CTCSGYRTEVFF. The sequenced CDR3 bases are TGCACCTGCAGTGGTTACAGGACAGAAGTCTTC. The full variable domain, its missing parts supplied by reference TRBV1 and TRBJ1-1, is VTLLEQNPRWRLVPRGQAVNLRCILKNSQYPWMSWYQQDLQKQLQWLFTLRSPGDKEVKSLPGADYLATRVTDTELRLQVANMSQGRTLYCTCSGYRTEVFFGKGTRLTVV.

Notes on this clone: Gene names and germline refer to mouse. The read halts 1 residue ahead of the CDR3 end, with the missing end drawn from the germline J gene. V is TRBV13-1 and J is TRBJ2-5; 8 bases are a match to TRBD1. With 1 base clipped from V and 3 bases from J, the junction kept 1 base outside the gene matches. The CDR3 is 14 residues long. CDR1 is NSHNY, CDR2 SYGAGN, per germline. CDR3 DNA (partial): TGTGCCAGCAGTGATCAGGGGGCACAAGACACCCAGTAC. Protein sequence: CASSDQGAQDTQY. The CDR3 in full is CASSDQGAQDTQYF.

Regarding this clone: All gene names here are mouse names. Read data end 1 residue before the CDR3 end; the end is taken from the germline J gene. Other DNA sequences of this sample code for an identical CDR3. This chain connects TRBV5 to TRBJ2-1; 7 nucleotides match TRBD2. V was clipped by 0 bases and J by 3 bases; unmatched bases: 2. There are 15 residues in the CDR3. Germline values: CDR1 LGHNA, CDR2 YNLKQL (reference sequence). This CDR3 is CASSQDWGSYAEQFF. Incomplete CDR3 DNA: TGTGCCAGCAGCCAAGACTGGGGGAGCTATGCTGAGCAGTTC.

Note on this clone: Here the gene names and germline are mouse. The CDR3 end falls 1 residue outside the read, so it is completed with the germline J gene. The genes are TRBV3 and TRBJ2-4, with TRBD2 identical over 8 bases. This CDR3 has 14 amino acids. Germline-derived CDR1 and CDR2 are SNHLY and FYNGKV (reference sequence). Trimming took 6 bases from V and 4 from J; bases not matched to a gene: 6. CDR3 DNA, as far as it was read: TGTGCCAGCAGTACCGACTGGGGAAAAAACACCTTGTAC. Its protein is CASSTDWGKNTLY. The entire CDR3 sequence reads CASSTDWGKNTLYF.

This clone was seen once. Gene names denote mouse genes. The DNA read from the CDR3 is TGTGCCAGCAGTCTGAGGCAGTCCAACGAAAGATTATTT. Residues: CASSLRQSNERLF. The whole CDR3 reads CASSLRQSNERLFF. The rearrangement uses TRBV26 and TRBJ1-4, with D hard to call. The read falls 1 residue short of the CDR3 end, and the missing part is taken from the germline J gene. The CDR3 runs 14 residues. Deletions cut 2 bases from V and 2 bases from J, with 6 bases between. CDR1 and CDR2 (germline): KGHPV, FQNQEV (reference sequence).

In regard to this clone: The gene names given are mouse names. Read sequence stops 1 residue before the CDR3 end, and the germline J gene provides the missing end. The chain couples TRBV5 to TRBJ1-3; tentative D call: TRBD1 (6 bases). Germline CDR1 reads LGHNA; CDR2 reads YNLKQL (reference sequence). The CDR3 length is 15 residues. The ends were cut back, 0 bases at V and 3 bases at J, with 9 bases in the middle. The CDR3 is CASSQEEGVGNTLYF. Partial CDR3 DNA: TGTGCCAGCAGCCAAGAAGAGGGGGTTGGAAATACGCTCTAT.

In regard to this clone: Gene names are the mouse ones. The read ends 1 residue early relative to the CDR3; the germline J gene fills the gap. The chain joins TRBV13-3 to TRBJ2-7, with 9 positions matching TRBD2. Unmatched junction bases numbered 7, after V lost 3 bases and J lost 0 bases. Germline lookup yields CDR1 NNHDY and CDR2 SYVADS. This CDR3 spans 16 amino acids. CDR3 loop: CASSATGGKFSYEQYF. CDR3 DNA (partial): TGTGCCAGCAGTGCCACTGGGGGGAAATTCTCCTATGAACAGTAC.

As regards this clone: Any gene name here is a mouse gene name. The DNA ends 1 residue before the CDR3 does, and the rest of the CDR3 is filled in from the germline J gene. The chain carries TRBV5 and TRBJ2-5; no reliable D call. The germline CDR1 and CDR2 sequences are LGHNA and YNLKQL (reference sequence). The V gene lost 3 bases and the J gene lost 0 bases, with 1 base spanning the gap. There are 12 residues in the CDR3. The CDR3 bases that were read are TGTGCCAGCAGCCACAACCAAGACACCCAGTAC. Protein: CASSHNQDTQY. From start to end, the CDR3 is CASSHNQDTQYF.

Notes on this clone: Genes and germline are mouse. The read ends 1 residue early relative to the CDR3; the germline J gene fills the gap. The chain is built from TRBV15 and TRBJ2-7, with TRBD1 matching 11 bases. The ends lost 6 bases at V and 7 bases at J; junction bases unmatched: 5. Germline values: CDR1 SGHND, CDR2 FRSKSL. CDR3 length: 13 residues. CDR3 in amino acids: CASSTGTGGEQYF. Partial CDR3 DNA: TGTGCCAGCAGCACCGGGACAGGGGGGGAACAGTAC.

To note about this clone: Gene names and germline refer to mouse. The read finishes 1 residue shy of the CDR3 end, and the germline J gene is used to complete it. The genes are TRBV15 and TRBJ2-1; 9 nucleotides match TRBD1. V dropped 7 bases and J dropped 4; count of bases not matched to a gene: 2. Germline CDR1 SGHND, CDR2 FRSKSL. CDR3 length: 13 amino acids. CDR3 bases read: TGTGCCAGCAAGACAGGGGGGTATGCTGAGCAGTTC. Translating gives CASKTGGYAEQF. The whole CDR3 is CASKTGGYAEQFF. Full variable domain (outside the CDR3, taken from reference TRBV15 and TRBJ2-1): DAGVTQTPRHEVAEKGQTIILKCEPVSGHNDLFWYRQTKIQGLELLSYFRSKSLMEDGGAFKDRFKAEMLNSSFSTLKIQPTEPKDSAVYLCASKTGGYAEQFFGPGTRLTVL.

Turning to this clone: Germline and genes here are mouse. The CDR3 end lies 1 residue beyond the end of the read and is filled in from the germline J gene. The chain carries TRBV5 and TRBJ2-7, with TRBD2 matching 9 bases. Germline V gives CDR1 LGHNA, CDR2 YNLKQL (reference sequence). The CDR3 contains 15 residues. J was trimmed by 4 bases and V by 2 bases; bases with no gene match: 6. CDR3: CASSQRLGEFYEQYF. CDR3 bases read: TGTGCCAGCAGCCAAAGACTGGGGGAGTTTTATGAACAGTAC.

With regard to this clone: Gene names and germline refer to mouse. CDR3 protein: CASGGRYEQYF. CDR3 bases read: TGTGCCAGCGGTGGGAGATATGAACAGTAC. V gene TRBV13-2 combines with J gene TRBJ2-7; D unresolved. Read sequence stops 1 residue before the CDR3 end, and the germline J gene provides the missing end. V was clipped by 3 bases and J by 4 bases, with 5 bases between them. CDR3 length: 11 residues. CDR1 is NNHNN, CDR2 SYGAGS, per germline (reference sequence).

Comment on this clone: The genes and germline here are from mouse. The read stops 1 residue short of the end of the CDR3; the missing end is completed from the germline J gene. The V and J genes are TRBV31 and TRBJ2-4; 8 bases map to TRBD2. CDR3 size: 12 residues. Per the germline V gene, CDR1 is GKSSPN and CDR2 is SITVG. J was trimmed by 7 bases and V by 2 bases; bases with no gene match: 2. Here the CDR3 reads CAWSTGGYTLYF. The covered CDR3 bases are TGTGCCTGGAGTACTGGGGGATACACCTTGTAC.

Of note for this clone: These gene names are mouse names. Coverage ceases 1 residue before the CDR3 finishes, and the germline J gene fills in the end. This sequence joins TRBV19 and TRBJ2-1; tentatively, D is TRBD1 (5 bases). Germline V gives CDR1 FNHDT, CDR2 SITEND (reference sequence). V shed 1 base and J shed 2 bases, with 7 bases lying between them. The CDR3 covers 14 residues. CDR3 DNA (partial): TGTGCCAGCAGTATAAGCAGGGACTATGCTGAGCAGTTC. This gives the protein CASSISRDYAEQF. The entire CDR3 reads CASSISRDYAEQFF. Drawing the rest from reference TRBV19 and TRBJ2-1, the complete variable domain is GGIITQTPKFLIGQEGQKLTLKCQQNFNHDTMYWYRQDSGKGLRLIYYSITENDLQKGDLSEGYDASREKKSSFSLTVTSAQKNEMAVFLCASSISRDYAEQFFGPGTRLTVL.

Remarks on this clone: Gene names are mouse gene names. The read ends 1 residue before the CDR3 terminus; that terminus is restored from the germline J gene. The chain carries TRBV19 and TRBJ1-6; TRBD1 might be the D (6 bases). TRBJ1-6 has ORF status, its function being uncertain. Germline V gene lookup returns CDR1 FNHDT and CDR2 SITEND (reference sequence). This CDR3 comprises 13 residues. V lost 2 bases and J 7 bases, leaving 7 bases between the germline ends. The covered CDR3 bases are TGTGCCAGCAGTATCGGACAGAATTCGCCCCTCTAC. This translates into CASSIGQNSPLY. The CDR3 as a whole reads CASSIGQNSPLYF.

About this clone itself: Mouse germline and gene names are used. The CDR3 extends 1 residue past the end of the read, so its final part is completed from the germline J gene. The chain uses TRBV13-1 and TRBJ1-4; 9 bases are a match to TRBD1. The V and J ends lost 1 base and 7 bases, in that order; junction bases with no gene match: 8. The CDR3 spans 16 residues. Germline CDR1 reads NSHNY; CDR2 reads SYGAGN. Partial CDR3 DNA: TGTGCCAGCAGTGATCGCCGGGACAGGGAAGGCGAAAGATTATTT. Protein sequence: CASSDRRDREGERLF. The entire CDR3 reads CASSDRRDREGERLFF.

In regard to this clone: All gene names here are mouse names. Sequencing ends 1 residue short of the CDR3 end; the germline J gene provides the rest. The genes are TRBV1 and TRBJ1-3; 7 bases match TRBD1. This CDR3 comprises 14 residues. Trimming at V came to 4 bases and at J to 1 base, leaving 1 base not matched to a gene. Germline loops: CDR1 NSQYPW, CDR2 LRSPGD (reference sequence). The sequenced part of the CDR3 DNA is TGCACCTGCAGTGTGGGACAGTCTGGAAATACGCTCTAT. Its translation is CTCSVGQSGNTLY. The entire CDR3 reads CTCSVGQSGNTLYF.

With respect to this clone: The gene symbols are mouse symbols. Partial CDR3 DNA: TGTGCCAGCGGTGATTTGGGGGGGCGGTTAGACACCCAGTAC. Protein sequence: CASGDLGGRLDTQY. The CDR3, in full, reads CASGDLGGRLDTQYF. The rearrangement links TRBV13-2 to TRBJ2-5, with 9 bases lining up with TRBD2. The read gets to within 1 residue of the CDR3 end, and the germline J gene fills in the rest. This CDR3 has 15 residues. V lost 1 base and J lost 5; bases outside the gene matches: 5. Per germline, CDR1 NNHNN and CDR2 SYGAGS (reference sequence).

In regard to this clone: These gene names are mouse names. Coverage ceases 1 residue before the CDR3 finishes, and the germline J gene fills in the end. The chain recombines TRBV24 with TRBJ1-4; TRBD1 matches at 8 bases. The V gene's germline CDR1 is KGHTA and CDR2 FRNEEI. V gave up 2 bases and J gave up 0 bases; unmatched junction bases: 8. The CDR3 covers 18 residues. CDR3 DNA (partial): TGTGCCAGCAGTCTGGGACAGGGTAGAAGAATTTCCAACGAAAGATTATTT. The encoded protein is CASSLGQGRRISNERLF. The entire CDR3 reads CASSLGQGRRISNERLFF.

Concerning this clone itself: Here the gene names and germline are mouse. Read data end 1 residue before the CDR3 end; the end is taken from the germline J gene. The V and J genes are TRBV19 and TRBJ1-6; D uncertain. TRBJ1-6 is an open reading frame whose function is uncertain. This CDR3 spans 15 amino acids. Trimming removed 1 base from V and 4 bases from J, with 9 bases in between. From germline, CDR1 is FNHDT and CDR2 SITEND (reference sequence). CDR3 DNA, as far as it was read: TGTGCCAGCAGTATAACTCCACAGTATAATTCGCCCCTCTAC. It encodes CASSITPQYNSPLY. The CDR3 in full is CASSITPQYNSPLYF.

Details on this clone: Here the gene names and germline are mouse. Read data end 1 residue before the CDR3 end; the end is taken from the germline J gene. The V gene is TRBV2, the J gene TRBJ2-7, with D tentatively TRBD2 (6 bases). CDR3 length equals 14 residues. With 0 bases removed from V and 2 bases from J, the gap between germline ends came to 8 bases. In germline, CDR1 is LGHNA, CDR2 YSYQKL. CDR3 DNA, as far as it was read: TGTGCCAGCAGCCAAGATCGGGGGGCCTATGAACAGTAC. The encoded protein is CASSQDRGAYEQY. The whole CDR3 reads CASSQDRGAYEQYF.

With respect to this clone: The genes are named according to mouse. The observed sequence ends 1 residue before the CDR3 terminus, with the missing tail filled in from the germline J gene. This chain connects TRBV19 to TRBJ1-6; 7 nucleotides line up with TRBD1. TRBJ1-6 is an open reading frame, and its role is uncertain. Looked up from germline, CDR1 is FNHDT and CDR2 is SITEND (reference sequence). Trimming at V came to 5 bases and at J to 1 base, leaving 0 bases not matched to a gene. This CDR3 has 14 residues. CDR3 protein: CASRQGSYNSPLYF. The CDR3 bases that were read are TGTGCCAGCAGACAGGGGTCCTATAATTCGCCCCTCTAC.

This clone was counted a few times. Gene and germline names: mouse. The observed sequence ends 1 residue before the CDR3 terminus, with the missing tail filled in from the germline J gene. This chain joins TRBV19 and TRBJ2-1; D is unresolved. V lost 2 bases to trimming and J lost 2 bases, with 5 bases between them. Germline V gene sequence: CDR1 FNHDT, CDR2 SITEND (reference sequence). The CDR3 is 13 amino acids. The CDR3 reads CASSIQDYAEQFF. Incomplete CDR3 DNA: TGTGCCAGCAGTATTCAGGACTATGCTGAGCAGTTC.